This TCR beta chain originates from a study of blood T cell repertoires in COVID-19. Repertoires were generated with immunoSEQ multiplex PCR, while TCRdb's copy carries only in-frame clones and drops some. The data contain about 250,000 clones, about 85% of them singletons. Germline values: CDR1 MNHEY, CDR2 SMNVEV (reference sequence). This CDR3 spans 17 amino acids. The junction had 6 bases not matched to a gene; V was cut back by 5 bases and J by 2 bases. The J gene is TRBJ2-6, the V gene TRBV27; 10 bases are shared with TRBD1. Sequencing was performed on peripheral blood. The TCR sequence derives from a human donor with COVID-19, enrolled during active disease. The donor label of this sample is uncertain. The DNA of the CDR3 is TGTGCCAGCAGTGGGGGACAGGGGCAACCTGGGGCCAACGTCCTGACTTTC. This codes for CASSGGQGQPGANVLTF.